This T cell receptor beta chain emerged from a study of blood T cell repertoires in COVID-19 (dated by TCRdb to the early 2020s). Context from the whole study: Samples covering the acute and convalescent phases of COVID-19 were provided by collaborators in the United States, Italy and Spain. The material from the prospective study consisted of cDNA or gDNA derived from T cells, B-cell-depleted T cells, or PBMCs. Deeply sampled blood TCRbeta repertoires from subjects exposed to, actively infected with, or recovered from COVID-19 were included in the dataset. A freely available public database, intended as a resource for researchers studying the immune response to SARS-CoV-2, is where the repertoires were released. Samples came from the ongoing ImmuneRACE study (first 160 participants) plus 1,254 subjects from 6 global collaborators. A de-identified subject ID, COVID-19 status, age in years and sex were almost always included in the sample metadata. Where HLA class I and class II types were available, the types were taken from metadata supplied by the sample provider, not from assay-based typing. Here is what the overall study found, with its caveats: The amount of clinical and demographic metadata varied by source and participant and was provided uncurated.

A note on this clone: The antigen this receptor binds is unknown. Base qualities are not at hand, and no much larger clone is one base apart.

TCRbeta CDR3 regions were amplified from genomic DNA using the immunoSEQ Assay, a bias-controlled multiplex PCR. Per the original workflow: Nucleated cell counts per sample were estimated from amplification of reference gene primers within the assay. To quantify the absolute abundance of each unique TCRbeta CDR3 rearrangement, sequence reads were collapsed and filtered. Productive Simpson clonality was computed per sample as the square root of Simpson's diversity index over productive rearrangements. TCRdb holds this immuneACCESS table with in-frame rearrangements only. Some clones are missing; in checked studies, unresolved V genes explain under half, and the rest has no known cause. The V and J calls and clone size are taken from that table; D and trimming were inferred from the DNA. The sample includes around 20,000 clones, with approximately 80% observed a single time. Of the sample, about 6% is held by the ten largest clones.

V was cut back by 2 bases and J by 1 base, leaving a gap of 14 bases between them. Via the germline V gene, CDR1 is SGHTA and CDR2 FQGNSA. The CDR3 runs 16 residues from the cysteine to the phenylalanine. Only the CDR3 portion is preserved as DNA: 48 bases, with reading frame beginning at the first base. The collaborating institutions used their own protocols to collect whole blood in K2EDTA tubes. For TCRbeta analysis, collaborators shipped samples in one of three forms: frozen whole blood, isolated PBMCs, or DNA extracted from either of those sample types. This clonotype was sampled from a human donor in a cohort sampled during active COVID-19. This chain is built from TRBV7-2 and TRBJ2-5, with TRBD1 perhaps the D gene, on 5 matching bases. Sequencing input: peripheral blood. The CDR3 region has the sequence CASSLLGQSLQETQYF. The DNA reads as follows: TGTGCCAGCAGCTTACTGGGGCAAAGCCTCCAAGAGACCCAGTACTTC.